The TCR beta chain described here comes from a study of blood T cell repertoires in COVID-19. Measured with immunoSEQ multiplex PCR; TCRdb has only the in-frame clones, and not every one. The sample shows about 200,000 clones, approximately 78% of them seen only once. The CDR3 has 16 amino acids. The V gene's germline CDR1 is SGHKS and CDR2 YYEKEE (reference sequence). Trimming pared 1 base from V and 8 bases from J, leaving 18 bases between. Sequenced sample: peripheral blood. This sequence originates from a woman aged 70-85 years with COVID-19, enrolled during active disease. V gene TRBV5-5 combines with J gene TRBJ1-4; TRBD1 might be the D (6 bases). CDR3 coding DNA: TGTGCCAGCAGCTTGAGAGCGGGGGGGCTGAGGGAAAAACTGTTTTTT. Encoded protein: CASSLRAGGLREKLFF.